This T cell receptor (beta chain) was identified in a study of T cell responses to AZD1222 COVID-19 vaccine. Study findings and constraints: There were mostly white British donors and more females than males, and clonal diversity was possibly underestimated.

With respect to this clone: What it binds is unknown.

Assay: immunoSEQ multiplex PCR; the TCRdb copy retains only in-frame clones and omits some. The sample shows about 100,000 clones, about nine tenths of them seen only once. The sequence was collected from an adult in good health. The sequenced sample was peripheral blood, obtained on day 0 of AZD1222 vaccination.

In DNA form, the CDR3 reads TGTGCCAGCGGCCTAGGAATCTACAATGAGCAGTTCTTC. Its protein is CASGLGIYNEQFF. The rearrangement joins TRBV7-3 to TRBJ2-1; D gene ambiguous. This CDR3 has 13 residues. Germline lookup yields CDR1 SGHTA and CDR2 FQGTGA. V lost 8 bases to trimming and J lost 3 bases, with 11 bases between them.